The 29 T cell receptor beta chains listed next were all sequenced from one sample in a study of tumor and adjacent non-tumor tissue in lung cancer. No cell sorting was done before RNA was extracted from the tissue. The library came from three nested PCR rounds adapted from ARM-PCR protocols. From the multiplex PCR reads, TCRdb called clonotypes with MiXCR, one entry per CDR3 protein. The data contain tens of thousands of distinct CDR3 sequences, 73% of them singletons. Sequenced input: lung tumor tissue. These receptors all come from a man in his 60s with non-small cell lung cancer.

This clonotype was recorded only once. At one of its ends the junction is not consistent with the germline gene, which may arise from a read error. As DNA, the CDR3 is TGCAATGCTAGAGATCGCCGCCGGGGGGGCCTCGGAGAGACCCAGTACTTC. Translation gives CNARDRRRGGLGETQYF. The chain joins TRBV20-1 to TRBJ2-5, with TRBD2 matching over 8 bases. The CDR3 runs to 17 residues. Germline CDR1 reads DFQATT; CDR2 reads SNEGSKA (reference sequence).

As regards this clonotype: The junction departs from germline at one end; a sequencing error may be responsible. The chain is built from TRBV30 and TRBJ1-1; no firm D call. The length of the CDR3 is 13 residues. In germline, CDR1 is GTSNPN, CDR2 SVGIG (reference sequence). The CDR3 DNA follows: TGTGCCTGGAGTAGATGCGAAAACACTGAAGCCTTCTTT. This gives the protein CAWSRCENTEAFF.

Remarks on this clonotype: A clone one base away is much larger, so this may be a read error. The V call is TRBV6-1, the J call TRBJ1-5; maybe TRBD1 (6 bases). This CDR3 contains 15 residues. Looked up from germline, CDR1 is MNHNS and CDR2 is SASEGT. For the CDR3, the DNA is TGTGTCAGCAGTGAAGGGGGAGGCCTCAATCAGCCCCAGCATTTT. It encodes CVSSEGGGLNQPQHF.

As concerns this clonotype: The conserved closing phenylalanine or tryptophan is absent in this CDR3, likely reflecting a read error. The CDR3 loop reads CSARLPSGVYNEQFL. The DNA for the CDR3 is TGCAGTGCTAGACTCCCCAGCGGGGTCTACAATGAGCAGTTCTTG. The gene calls are TRBV20-1 and TRBJ2-1; 7 positions match TRBD2. This CDR3 has 15 amino acids. V lost 2 bases to trimming and J lost 3 bases; unmatched junction nucleotides: 7. The germline gives CDR1 DFQATT, CDR2 SNEGSKA (reference sequence).

The chain employs TRBV13 and TRBJ2-4; 16 bases are a match to TRBD2. From germline, CDR1 is PRHDT and CDR2 FYEKMQ (reference sequence). V trimming: 5 bases; J trimming: 8 bases; junction bases outside the gene matches: 9. This CDR3 has 17 residues. CDR3 sequence (DNA): TGTGCCAGCAGCGGCCGCGGGACTAGCGGGAGGGGACACATTCAGTACTTC. It specifies CASSGRGTSGRGHIQYF.

This clonotype was seen at least ten times. The chain employs TRBV7-9 and TRBJ2-3, with unresolved D. The CDR3 sequence is 14 residues long. Trimming pared 1 base from V and 2 bases from J, leaving 7 bases between. Germline V lookup: CDR1 SEHNR, CDR2 FQNEAQ (reference sequence). CDR3 coding DNA: TGTGCCAGCAGCTTAGGACAAACCACAGATACGCAGTATTTT. It translates to CASSLGQTTDTQYF.

This clonotype has ten or more counts. The chain uses TRBV6-5 and TRBJ2-7; the match to TRBD1 covers 7 bases. Unmatched junction bases numbered 19, after V lost 0 bases and J lost 8 bases. CDR3 size: 18 residues. The germline V gene encodes CDR1 MNHEY and CDR2 SVGAGI. CDR3 sequence (DNA): TGTGCCAGCAGTTACTCGAAACCCGAAGAGACAGGGCCGATGAAGCAGTACTTC. Its protein product is CASSYSKPEETGPMKQYF.

The chain combines TRBV2 with TRBJ1-3, with a weak D call TRBD1 (6 bases). Germline V gives CDR1 SNHLY, CDR2 FYNNEI. V was pared by 9 bases and J by 3 bases, with 15 bases between. The CDR3 spans 14 residues. CDR3 in amino acids: CARTKGDYGNTIYF. The CDR3 nucleotides are TGTGCCAGGACCAAGGGGGACTATGGAAACACCATATATTTT.

Note on this clonotype: This may stem from a read error, because a much larger clone lies one nucleotide away. J is TRBJ2-1 and V is TRBV5-1; D may be TRBD1 or TRBD2 (5 bases each). This CDR3 region has 16 residues. Per germline, CDR1 SGHRS and CDR2 YFSETQ. The germline V and J ends were trimmed by 4 bases and 8 bases, with 22 bases remaining between them. In DNA form, the CDR3 reads TGCGCCAGCAGCAAGAAAGGGGACCGGTTGATGGATGAGCAGTTCTTC. Encoded protein: CASSKKGDRLMDEQFF.

With respect to this clonotype: A read error may produce the germline difference seen at one junction end. The chain employs TRBV6-1 and TRBJ2-7; 7 bases map to TRBD2. The germline V gene has CDR1 MNHNS and CDR2 SASEGT. This CDR3 has 15 amino acids. This CDR3 is CPSTSKAGVAHEQYF. The CDR3 nucleotides read TGTCCCAGCACGTCTAAGGCGGGAGTAGCCCACGAGCAGTACTTC.

This clonotype appeared once. The CDR3 coding sequence is TGCAGTGCTAGGTATCCGGGACTAGCGGGAGTAGCTACGCAGCATTTT. It yields the protein CSARYPGLAGVATQHF. V usage is TRBV20-1 and J usage is TRBJ2-3; D might be TRBD1 (5 bases). The J call may not be correct, given that the DNA end is closer to TRBJ1-5. The CDR3 has 16 residues. Per the germline V gene, CDR1 is DFQATT and CDR2 is SNEGSKA (reference sequence).

CDR3 loop: CSARTGTGIFGTQYF. DNA for the CDR3: TGCAGTGCTAGGACAGGGACAGGGATTTTTGGGACCCAGTACTTC. The rearrangement uses TRBV20-1 and TRBJ2-5, with 9 positions matching TRBD1. The V gene end was trimmed by 3 bases and the J gene end by 7 bases; junction bases not matched to a gene: 12. Looked up from germline, CDR1 is DFQATT and CDR2 is SNEGSKA (reference sequence). The CDR3 totals 15 residues.

The J gene is TRBJ1-1, the V gene TRBV30, with D unresolved. This CDR3 region has 11 residues. Germline CDR1 reads GTSNPN; CDR2 reads SVGIG (reference sequence). The V end was cut by 5 bases, the J end by 5 bases, with 9 bases between. The CDR3 bases are TGTGCCTGGCGGCTAAGGACTGAAGCTTTCTTT. Encoded protein: CAWRLRTEAFF.

This clonotype was observed a single time. The V and J genes are TRBV12-3 or TRBV12-4 and TRBJ2-3, with 11 bases matching TRBD2. The CDR3 runs to 17 residues. The CDR3, as DNA: TGTGACAGGACTCATGACTTGGCTAGCGGGAGGACAGATACGCAGTATTTT. Translated, it gives CDRTHDLASGRTDTQYF.

About this clonotype: One end of the junction varies from germline; a read error may be responsible. V gene TRBV6-1 combines with J gene TRBJ1-5; unclear D gene. In germline, CDR1 is MNHNS, CDR2 SASEGT. CDR3 size: 16 residues. CDR3: CASSPPMYNSIQPRHF. The CDR3 nucleotides read TGTGCCAGCAGTCCCCCGATGTACAATAGCATTCAGCCCCGGCATTTT.

Comments on this clonotype: A much larger clone differs from this one at a single base, so this may be a read error. The chain carries TRBV20-1 and TRBJ1-1, with unresolved D. Germline-derived CDR1 and CDR2 are DFQATT and SNEGSKA (reference sequence). V was cut by 4 bases and J by 0 bases, with 6 bases left in between. This CDR3 spans 12 amino acids. As DNA, the CDR3 is TGCAGTGCTAACCGGGTGAACACTGAAGCTTTCTTT. Translated, it gives CSANRVNTEAFF.

As to this clonotype: The DNA is omitted, as the CDR3 cannot be located on it reliably, and the CDR3 follows TCRdb's listing. V and J are TRBV29-1 and TRBJ1-2. Germline CDR1 SQVTM, CDR2 ANQGSEA. The CDR3 is 12 residues long, counting both termini. CDR3 sequence: CSVAGGNCVYTF.

Points on this clonotype: One end of the junction varies from germline; a read error may be responsible. The CDR3 region is CSVESPETKYGYTF. CDR3 coding DNA: TGCAGCGTTGAATCGCCAGAAACTAAGTATGGCTACACCTTC. The gene calls are TRBV29-1 and TRBJ1-2; D uncertain. Germline CDR1 and CDR2: SQVTM and ANQGSEA. CDR3 length: 14 amino acids.

Comments on this clonotype: This clone may be a read error of a much larger clone one base away. This chain links TRBV6-5 with TRBJ2-7, with TRBD1 identical over 9 bases. The germline gives CDR1 MNHEY, CDR2 SVGAGI. The CDR3 is made up of 13 amino acids. CDR3 nucleotides: TGTGTCAGCAGAGAACAGGGGGCGGGGGAGCAGTACTTC. It encodes CVSREQGAGEQYF.

Concerning this clonotype: An end of the junction does not agree with germline; a read error may underlie this. The V gene is TRBV6-5, the J gene TRBJ2-5; no clear D. The CDR3 loop spans 11 amino acids. Germline V gene lookup returns CDR1 MNHEY and CDR2 SVGAGI. CDR3 coding DNA: TGTGTCAGCAGTTACGGAAAGACCCGGTACTTC. Its translation is CVSSYGKTRYF.

V is TRBV12-5 and J is TRBJ1-1; 7 bases map to TRBD1. This CDR3 comprises 19 residues. Germline CDR1 and CDR2: LGHNT and FRNRAP. CDR3 DNA: TGTACCAGTGGTTTGGAGATTTCGGGACAGAGCTTATCGAACACTGAAGCTTTCTTT. Translating gives CTSGLEISGQSLSNTEAFF. The variable domain in full, completed from reference TRBV12-5 and TRBJ1-1, reads DARVTQTPRHKVTEMGQEVTMRCQPILGHNTVFWYRQTMMQGLELLAYFRNRAPLDDSGMPKDRFSAEMPDATLATLKIQPSEPRDSAVYFCTSGLEISGQSLSNTEAFFGQGTRLTVV.

Concerning this clonotype itself: The missing conserved phenylalanine or tryptophan at the end of this CDR3 makes a read error likely. The chain is built from TRBV29-1 and TRBJ2-1; possible D gene TRBD2, 6 bases. CDR3 length: 12 residues. Germline V gene sequence: CDR1 SQVTM, CDR2 ANQGSEA. CDR3 DNA: TGCAGTATTGGAATGCGGGGCAATGAGCAGTTCTTA. Protein: CSIGMRGNEQFL.

This clonotype was detected only a few times. Sequence at one end of the junction differs from germline and may be a read error. V usage is TRBV20-1 and J usage is TRBJ2-3, with unresolved D. The CDR3 totals 15 residues. Germline CDR1 DFQATT, CDR2 SNEGSKA (reference sequence). In DNA, the CDR3 is TGCAGTGCTAGAACTTTCGGTCGGACCACAGATATGCAGTATTTT. Protein product: CSARTFGRTTDMQYF.

This clonotype is large in the sample. The chain uses TRBV11-2 and TRBJ2-1; D not certain. The CDR3 runs 15 residues. V lost 5 bases and J lost 7, with 18 bases in between. Per the germline V gene, CDR1 is SGHAT and CDR2 is FQNNGV. DNA for the CDR3: TGTGCCAGCAGCCTACCCGCTGCTGGGTTAAATGAGCAGTTCTTC. It yields the protein CASSLPAAGLNEQFF.

The chain recombines TRBV6-6 with TRBJ1-2, with a weak D call TRBD1 (6 bases). Germline loops: CDR1 MNHNY, CDR2 SVGAGI (reference sequence). The CDR3 consists of 15 residues. The V gene lost 1 base and the J gene lost 4 bases, with 13 bases spanning the gap. The CDR3 nucleotides read TGTGCCAGCAGTTACTTGTGGGGGGCGGGCTATGGCTACACCTTC. Its translation: CASSYLWGAGYGYTF.

The chain has TRBV11-3 and TRBJ2-1; perhaps D is TRBD1 or TRBD2 (5 bases each). This CDR3 spans 15 amino acids. V lost 3 bases and J 9 bases, leaving 18 bases between the germline ends. CDR1 and CDR2 (germline): SGHNT, YENEEA. CDR3 loop: CASSFGTPRGSEQFF. The CDR3 DNA follows: TGTGCCAGCAGCTTCGGGACCCCGAGGGGTAGTGAGCAGTTCTTC.

Concerning this clonotype: A much larger clone is a single base away; this may be a read error. This sequence joins TRBV5-1 and TRBJ2-7; tentative D call: TRBD1 (5 bases). In germline, CDR1 is SGHRS, CDR2 YFSETQ. The CDR3 has 14 amino acids. CDR3 in DNA: TGCACCAGCAGGGTCGCAGGGATCGACTACGAGCAGTACTTC. Its translation is CTSRVAGIDYEQYF.

This clonotype was counted only a few times. The junction and the germline gene differ at one end; a read error may be behind it. The V gene is TRBV29-1, the J gene TRBJ2-1; D is possibly TRBD2 (5 bases). The CDR3 sequence is 12 residues long. Germline CDR1 reads SQVTM; CDR2 reads ANQGSEA. The CDR3 bases are TGCAGCGTTGATGAGGGCATACATGAGCAATTCTTC. Encoded protein: CSVDEGIHEQFF.

This clonotype came up many times. This chain links TRBV29-1 with TRBJ2-3, with TRBD2 matching 8 bases. The germline gives CDR1 SQVTM, CDR2 ANQGSEA. This CDR3 is built from 13 residues. Trimming at V came to 6 bases and at J to 5 bases, leaving 7 bases not matched to a gene. The DNA of the CDR3 is TGCAGCGTACAGTCGGGAGGGATAGATACGCAGTATTTT. Its protein is CSVQSGGIDTQYF.